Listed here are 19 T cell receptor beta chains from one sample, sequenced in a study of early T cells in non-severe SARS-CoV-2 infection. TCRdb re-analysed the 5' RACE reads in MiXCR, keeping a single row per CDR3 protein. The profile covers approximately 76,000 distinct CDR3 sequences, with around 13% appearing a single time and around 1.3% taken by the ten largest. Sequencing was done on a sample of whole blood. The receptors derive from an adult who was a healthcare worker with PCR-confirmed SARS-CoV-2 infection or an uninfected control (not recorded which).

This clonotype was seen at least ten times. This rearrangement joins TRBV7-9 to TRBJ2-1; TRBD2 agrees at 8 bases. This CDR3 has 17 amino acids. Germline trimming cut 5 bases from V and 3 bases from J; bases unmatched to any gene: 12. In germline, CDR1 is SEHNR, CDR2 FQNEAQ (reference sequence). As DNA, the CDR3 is TGTGCCAGCAGCCCTCGCCTAAAGCGGGGGATCTACAATGAGCAGTTCTTC. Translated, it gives CASSPRLKRGIYNEQFF.

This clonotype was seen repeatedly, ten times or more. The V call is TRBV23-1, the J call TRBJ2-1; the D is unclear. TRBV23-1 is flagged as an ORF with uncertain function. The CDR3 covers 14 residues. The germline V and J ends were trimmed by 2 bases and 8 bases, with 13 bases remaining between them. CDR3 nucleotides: TGCGCCAGCAGTCAACCCCTCATAGCCCATGAGCAGTTCTTC. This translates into CASSQPLIAHEQFF.

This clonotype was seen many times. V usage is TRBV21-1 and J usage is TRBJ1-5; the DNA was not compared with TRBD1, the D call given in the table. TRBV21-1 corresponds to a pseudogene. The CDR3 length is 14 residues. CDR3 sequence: CASSKQDSNQPQHF. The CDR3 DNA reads TGTGCCAGCAGCAAACAGGACAGTAATCAGCCCCAGCATTTT.

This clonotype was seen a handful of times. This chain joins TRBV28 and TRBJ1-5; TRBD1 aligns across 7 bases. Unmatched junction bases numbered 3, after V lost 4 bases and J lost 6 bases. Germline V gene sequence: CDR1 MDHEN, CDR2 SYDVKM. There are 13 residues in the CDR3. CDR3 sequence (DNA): TGTGCCAGCAGTTACAGGGGATCTCAGCCCCAGCATTTT. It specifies CASSYRGSQPQHF.

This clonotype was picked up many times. The chain's CDR3 is CASSLTNINYGYTF. The CDR3 DNA reads TGTGCCAGCAGCTTAACCAACATTAACTATGGCTACACCTTC. The rearrangement uses TRBV11-2 and TRBJ1-2; no firm D call. The CDR3 runs 14 residues. Germline loops: CDR1 SGHAT, CDR2 FQNNGV. Trimming shortened V by 2 bases and J by 1 base, and 8 bases separated the two germline ends.

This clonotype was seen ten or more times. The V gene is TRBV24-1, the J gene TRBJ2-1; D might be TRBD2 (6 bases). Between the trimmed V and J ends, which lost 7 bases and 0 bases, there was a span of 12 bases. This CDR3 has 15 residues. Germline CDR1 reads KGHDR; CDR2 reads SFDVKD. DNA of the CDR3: TGTGCCACCAGCCCGGGGGATAGCTCCTACAATGAGCAGTTCTTC. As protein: CATSPGDSSYNEQFF.

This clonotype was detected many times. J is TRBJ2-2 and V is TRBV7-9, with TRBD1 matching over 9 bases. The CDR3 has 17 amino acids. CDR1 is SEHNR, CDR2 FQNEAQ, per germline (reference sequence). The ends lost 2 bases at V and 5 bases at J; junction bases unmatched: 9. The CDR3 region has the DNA TGTGCCAGCAGCTTAAAACCGGGACAGGGAACGACCGGGGAGCTGTTTTTT. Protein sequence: CASSLKPGQGTTGELFF.

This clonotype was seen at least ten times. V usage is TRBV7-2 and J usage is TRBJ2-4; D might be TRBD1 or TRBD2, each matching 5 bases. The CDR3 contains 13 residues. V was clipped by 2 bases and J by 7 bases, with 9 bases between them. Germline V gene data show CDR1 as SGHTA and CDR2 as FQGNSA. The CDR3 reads CASSLSRDNIQYF. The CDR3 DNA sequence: TGTGCCAGCAGCTTATCCCGGGACAACATTCAGTACTTC.

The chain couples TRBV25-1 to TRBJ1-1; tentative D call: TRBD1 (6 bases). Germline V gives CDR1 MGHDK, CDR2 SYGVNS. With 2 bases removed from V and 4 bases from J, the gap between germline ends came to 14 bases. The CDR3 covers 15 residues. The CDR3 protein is CASSEIGGIPTEAFF. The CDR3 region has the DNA TGTGCCAGCAGTGAAATAGGGGGGATCCCCACTGAAGCTTTCTTT.

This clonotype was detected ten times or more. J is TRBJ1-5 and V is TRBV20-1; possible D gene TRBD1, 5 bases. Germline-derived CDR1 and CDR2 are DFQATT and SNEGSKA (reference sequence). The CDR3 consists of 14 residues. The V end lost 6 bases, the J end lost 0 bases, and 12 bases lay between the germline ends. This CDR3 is CSATGQNSNQPQHF. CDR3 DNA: TGCAGTGCCACCGGACAAAATAGCAATCAGCCCCAGCATTTT.

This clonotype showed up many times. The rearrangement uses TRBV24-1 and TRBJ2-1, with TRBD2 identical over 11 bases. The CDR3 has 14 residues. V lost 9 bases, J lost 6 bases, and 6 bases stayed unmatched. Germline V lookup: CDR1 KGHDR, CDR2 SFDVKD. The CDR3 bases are TGTGCCACCGAGACTAGCGGGGATATCAATGAGCAGTTCTTC. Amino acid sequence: CATETSGDINEQFF.

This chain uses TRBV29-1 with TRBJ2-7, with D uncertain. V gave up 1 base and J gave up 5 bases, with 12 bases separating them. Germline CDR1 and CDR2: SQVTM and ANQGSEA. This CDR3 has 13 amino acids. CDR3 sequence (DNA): TGCAGCGTTGAAGTCGGGCAGTCCCACGAGCAGTACTTC. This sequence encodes CSVEVGQSHEQYF.

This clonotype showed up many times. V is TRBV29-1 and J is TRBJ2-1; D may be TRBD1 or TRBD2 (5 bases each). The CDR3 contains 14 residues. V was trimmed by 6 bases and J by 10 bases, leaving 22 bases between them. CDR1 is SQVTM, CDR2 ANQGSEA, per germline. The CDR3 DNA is TGCAGCGTAATTCCGGGCCCATCCCGGGGCGAGCAGTTCTTC. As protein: CSVIPGPSRGEQFF.

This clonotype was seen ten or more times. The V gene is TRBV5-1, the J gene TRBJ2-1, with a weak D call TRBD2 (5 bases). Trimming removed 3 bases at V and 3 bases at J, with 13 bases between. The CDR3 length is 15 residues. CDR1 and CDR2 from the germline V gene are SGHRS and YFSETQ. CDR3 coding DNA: TGCGCCAGCAGCTGGGAGATTCTGGGCTACAATGAGCAGTTCTTC. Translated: CASSWEILGYNEQFF.

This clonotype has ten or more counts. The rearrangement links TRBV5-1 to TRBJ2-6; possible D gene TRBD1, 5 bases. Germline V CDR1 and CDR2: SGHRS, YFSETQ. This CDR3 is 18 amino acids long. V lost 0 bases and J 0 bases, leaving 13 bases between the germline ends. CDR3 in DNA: TGCGCCAGCAGCTTGGGTACAGGCCCCCTCTCTGGGGCCAACGTCCTGACTTTC. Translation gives CASSLGTGPLSGANVLTF.

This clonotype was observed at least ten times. CDR3: CASSLGTGPYEQYF. The CDR3 DNA is TGTGCCAGCAGCTTAGGAACAGGGCCCTACGAGCAGTACTTC. The gene calls are TRBV11-2 and TRBJ2-7, with TRBD1 as a possible D gene (6 bases). The CDR3 is 14 residues long. Trimming took off 1 base at V and 2 bases at J, with 9 bases between the two ends. Germline CDR1 is SGHAT and CDR2 is FQNNGV.

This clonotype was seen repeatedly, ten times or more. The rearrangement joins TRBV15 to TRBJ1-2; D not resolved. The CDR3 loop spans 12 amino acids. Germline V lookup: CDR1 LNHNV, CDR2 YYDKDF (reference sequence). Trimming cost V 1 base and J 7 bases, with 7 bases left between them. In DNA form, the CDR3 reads TGTGCCACCAGCAGAGGAGGGTTTGGCTACACCTTC. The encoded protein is CATSRGGFGYTF.

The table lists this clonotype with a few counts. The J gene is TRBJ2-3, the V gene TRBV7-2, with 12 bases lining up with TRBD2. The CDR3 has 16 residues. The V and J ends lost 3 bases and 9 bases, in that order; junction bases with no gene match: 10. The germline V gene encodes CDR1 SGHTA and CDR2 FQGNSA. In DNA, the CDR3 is TGTGCCAGCAGCTTCCAACCTAGCGGGAGGGCCGGAACGCAGTATTTT. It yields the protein CASSFQPSGRAGTQYF.

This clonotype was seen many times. CDR3 sequence: CASSLARRYNEQFF. As DNA, the CDR3 is TGCGCCAGCAGCTTGGCCCGACGGTACAATGAGCAGTTCTTC. This rearrangement joins TRBV5-1 to TRBJ2-1; D call uncertain. CDR1 SGHRS and CDR2 YFSETQ come from the germline V gene. Trimming stripped 0 bases from V and 4 bases from J, with 8 bases between. The CDR3 is 14 amino acids.